The source of this T cell receptor (beta chain) is a study of CD8 T cells in ankylosing spondylitis (dated by TCRdb to 2015 to 2018). In terms of the full investigation: To find TCR variants linked to disease, the study profiled T cell receptor beta repertoires in ankylosing spondylitis patients and healthy donors. The whole study cohort included 85 to 120 healthy donors and 25 ankylosing spondylitis patients. Peripheral blood was sampled, and synovial fluid was additionally collected from ankylosing spondylitis patients. Points the paper makes about the study in general: Significant enrichment of the disease-linked clones was reported in matched synovial fluid samples from ankylosing spondylitis patients. Some TCR beta motif variants had previously been reported in synovial fluid and blood of reactive arthritis patients, which suggested common disease-initiation mechanisms. A TCR beta motif of seven or eight highly homologous amino acid variants appeared characteristic of blood from ankylosing spondylitis patients. A CD8+ phenotype was shown by the disease-linked clones, which were found at relatively low frequencies in peripheral blood.

The reads were generated on an Illumina HiSeq 2500. Quantitative 5'-RACE with molecular barcodes was the method used to prepare the TCR beta libraries. Per the source publication's procedure: Disease-linked TCR variants were identified with a new computational method built on a probabilistic model of VDJ rearrangement. TCRdb trimmed public reads at Q25 via fastp, called clones via MiXCR and kept in-frame beta chains. Under each unique CDR3 protein, matching rows form one entry showing the most common genes and DNA. The V and J calls, along with clone size, are taken from TCRdb and not from the paper's own processing. The sample profile shows around 390,000 distinct CDR3 sequences; about a fifth of them were found once. Of the sample, about 16% is held by the ten largest clones. Of note for this clonotype: What antigen it recognizes has not been identified. No qualities accompany the bases; no much larger clone lies one base away.

The receptor's source is a male donor with ankylosing spondylitis. The source material was blood, either unsorted or a sorted T cell fraction (not recorded which).

CDR3 protein: CASSFHGNRNEKLFF. Here is the DNA: TGTGCCAGCAGTTTTCATGGGAATAGAAATGAAAAACTGTTTTTT. The chain uses TRBV28 and TRBJ1-4; no D gene can be assigned with confidence. Trimming at the junction amounts to 3 bases on V and 5 bases on J, and the germline ends lie 13 bases apart. From the cysteine up to the phenylalanine, the CDR3 has a length of 15 residues. Only the CDR3 part of the read is kept: 45 bases, read in frame from the first base. The CDR1 and CDR2 encoded by the germline V gene are MDHEN and SYDVKM. The entire variable domain, with the stretches around the CDR3 drawn from the reference TRBV28 and TRBJ1-4 proteins, is DVKVTQSSRYLVKRTGEKVFLECVQDMDHENMFWYRQDPGLGLRLIYFSYDVKMKEKGDIPEGYSVSREKKERFSLILESASTNQTSMYLCASSFHGNRNEKLFFGSGTQLSVL.